Given below is one T cell receptor beta chain in context. Just one base apart from a much larger clone, this may be a read error. Other nucleotide sequences from this sample produce the same CDR3. J was trimmed by 4 bases and V by 5 bases; bases with no gene match: 3. This CDR3 has 14 residues. Germline lookup yields CDR1 MDHEN and CDR2 SYDVKM. This table comes from immunoSEQ multiplex PCR, and its TCRdb copy is limited to in-frame clones, with some not included. The sample includes some 630,000 clones, approximately 75% seen only once; the top ten take roughly 1.8%. The data derive from a study of shared clonotypes between healthy human individuals.

This chain connects TRBV28 to TRBJ1-5; 9 bases fit TRBD1. The sequence was collected from a woman aged 25 to 39 in good health. Sequencing used memory CD4+ T cells sorted from blood. Documented subset: CD45RA-negative fraction. The CDR3 is CASSTGTGNQPQHF. The CDR3 DNA is TGTGCCAGCAGTACCGGGACAGGGAATCAGCCCCAGCATTTT.